This TCR beta chain was sequenced in a study of T cell responses to AZD1222 COVID-19 vaccine. As concerns this clone: The target antigen is unknown.

Findings and limits, study-wide: Repertoire collection took place solely once the T cell response had peaked. The number of AZD1222 recipients seropositive at baseline was only 6 or 7. Reportedly, nearly half of unique spike TCRs recognized epitopes outside B.1.351/B.1.1.7 mutations. The donor group comprised mostly white British people and more females; the analysis possibly underestimated clonal diversity.

Sequenced by immunoSEQ multiplex PCR; TCRdb stores in-frame clones only, minus some. The table shows about 120,000 clones, with approximately 85% occurring only once. Sequencing was performed on peripheral blood, taken on day 0 of AZD1222 vaccination. This clonotype was sampled from an adult in good health.

The CDR3 DNA follows: TGTGCCAGCAGCCAACTCGCCGGGACTTCCCATGTTGGGGAGCTGTTTTTT. Translation gives CASSQLAGTSHVGELFF. J is TRBJ2-2 and V is TRBV4-2; the D gene is possibly TRBD2 (6 bases). The CDR3 sequence is 17 residues long. CDR1 LGHNA and CDR2 YNFKEQ come from the germline V gene. V was clipped by 2 bases and J by 8 bases, with 21 bases between them.